This TCR beta chain was observed in a study of T cells in Graves' hyperthyroidism and ophthalmopathy. RNA transcripts yielded amplified TCR beta CDR3 regions. HTBI primers drove first-round RT-PCR of the TCR CDR3. TCRdb re-analysed the multiplex PCR reads in MiXCR, keeping a single row per CDR3 protein. The sample records some 350,000 distinct CDR3 sequences, roughly an eighth being singletons. Exclusion followed for patients with uncontrolled infection, other autoimmune disease, pregnancy or lactation. The CDR3 is 13 residues long. Germline CDR1 SGHRS, CDR2 YFSETQ. The ends were cut back, 4 bases at V and 1 base at J, with 8 bases in the middle.

This receptor was taken from a woman in her 40s with Graves' ophthalmopathy. This rearrangement joins TRBV5-1 to TRBJ1-2; weak D call: TRBD1 (5 bases). Material for sequencing was blood. The CDR3 DNA is TGCGCCAGCAGCCCGGACAATAACTATGGCTACACCTTC. As protein: CASSPDNNYGYTF.